The 13 T cell receptor beta chains given below trace back to one sample, sequenced in a study of human T cells and chemical hapten exposure. Using its own MiXCR run on the RACE reads, TCRdb lists one record per CDR3 protein. The sample consists of roughly 100,000 distinct CDR3 sequences, approximately 10% of them appearing once. Time point reported: pre-sensitization, week 0. Treatment here: therapeutic diphenylcyclopropenone sensitization with weekly scalp DPC. This specimen consisted of whole blood, obtained in connection with sensitization to the hapten diphenylcyclopropenone (DPC). The source of these receptors is a woman aged 55-69 years with alopecia areata. Some clones in this sample may be carry-over from other donors' samples.

This clonotype was counted at least ten times. The chain joins TRBV4-1 to TRBJ2-3, with 8 bases identical to TRBD2. The length of the CDR3 is 15 residues. Trimming at V came to 3 bases and at J to 0 bases, leaving 2 bases not matched to a gene. Germline V gene data show CDR1 as MGHRA and CDR2 as YSYEKL. This CDR3 is CASSQASGSTDTQYF. The CDR3 DNA reads as TGCGCCAGCAGCCAGGCTAGCGGGAGCACAGATACGCAGTATTTT.

This clonotype was recorded at least ten times. The chain is built from TRBV11-2 and TRBJ2-2; no clear D. V lost 2 bases and J lost 4, with 14 bases in between. There are 16 residues in the CDR3. Germline CDR1 and CDR2: SGHAT and FQNNGV. The CDR3 protein is CASSLHWGSSTGELFF. DNA for the CDR3: TGTGCCAGCAGCTTACATTGGGGATCGAGCACCGGGGAGCTGTTTTTT.

The chain combines TRBV7-9 with TRBJ2-7; 8 bases match TRBD1. CDR3 length equals 15 residues. J gave up 3 bases and V 5 bases, and 9 bases lay outside the gene matches. In germline, CDR1 is SEHNR, CDR2 FQNEAQ (reference sequence). CDR3 sequence reads: CASSPTGVDFYEQYF. The CDR3 DNA reads TGTGCCAGCAGCCCGACAGGGGTTGACTTCTACGAGCAGTACTTC.

The V and J genes are TRBV3-1 and TRBJ2-3; D not resolved. Germline V lookup: CDR1 LGHDT, CDR2 YNNKEL (reference sequence). CDR3 size: 15 residues. V was cut by 0 bases and J by 2 bases, with 9 bases left in between. DNA of the CDR3: TGTGCCAGCAGCCAAGATCGCCCGGCCACAGATACGCAGTATTTT. Its translation: CASSQDRPATDTQYF.

This clonotype was recorded at least ten times. V usage is TRBV5-1 and J usage is TRBJ2-5; D not resolved. Between the trimmed V and J ends, which lost 0 bases and 5 bases, there was a span of 8 bases. Germline V lookup: CDR1 SGHRS, CDR2 YFSETQ. The CDR3 loop spans 13 amino acids. Here the CDR3 reads CASSLAGTETQYF. DNA of the CDR3: TGCGCCAGCAGCTTGGCAGGAACCGAGACCCAGTACTTC.

This clonotype was seen at least ten times. At one end the junction does not follow the germline gene, possibly because of a read error. This rearrangement joins TRBV2 to TRBJ1-1, with a weak D call TRBD1 (6 bases). The CDR3 extends over 12 amino acids. From germline, CDR1 is SNHLY and CDR2 FYNNEI. Here the CDR3 DNA reads TGTGCCAGCTCTAGAGGGGACACAGAAGCTTTCTTT. This translates into CASSRGDTEAFF.

This chain connects TRBV6-1 to TRBJ1-1; D gene unclear. V lost 3 bases and J 5 bases, leaving 13 bases between the germline ends. The CDR3 runs to 14 residues. Per the germline V gene, CDR1 is MNHNS and CDR2 is SASEGT. CDR3 in amino acids: CASSEGSRATEAFF. In DNA, the CDR3 is TGTGCCAGCAGTGAGGGCTCCAGAGCAACTGAAGCTTTCTTT.

This clonotype has at least ten counts. The genes are TRBV15 and TRBJ2-3, with 12 bases that match TRBD1. The CDR3 sequence is 19 residues long. V was pared by 0 bases and J by 5 bases, with 12 bases of the junction left unmatched. Germline V gives CDR1 LNHNV, CDR2 YYDKDF (reference sequence). The CDR3 sequence: CATSRDLGTGGSFGDTQYF. The CDR3 nucleotides are TGTGCCACCAGCAGAGATTTAGGGACAGGGGGCAGCTTTGGAGATACGCAGTATTTT.

This clonotype was seen repeatedly, ten times or more. The CDR3 DNA is TGCAGTGCTGAACACCTCGTGAGCGGGGGTTCCTACAATGAGCAGTTCTTC. Its translation: CSAEHLVSGGSYNEQFF. This rearrangement joins TRBV20-1 to TRBJ2-1; 8 bases map to TRBD2. Germline V gene data show CDR1 as DFQATT and CDR2 as SNEGSKA (reference sequence). V lost 5 bases, J lost 1 base, and 13 bases stayed unmatched. CDR3 length: 17 residues.

In its sample, this clonotype was seen a few times. J is TRBJ2-3 and V is TRBV5-4, with D tentatively TRBD2 (5 bases). The CDR3 is 16 amino acids. Germline V gene data show CDR1 as SGHNT and CDR2 as YYREEE (reference sequence). Trimming left V 3 bases short and J 0 bases short, with 14 bases between. CDR3 nucleotides: TGTGCCAGCAGCTCTAGCTACCCCCGTAGCACAGATACGCAGTATTTT. Encoded protein: CASSSSYPRSTDTQYF.

A word on this clonotype: Since a much larger clone is just one base distant, this may be a read error. Because it lacks the conserved phenylalanine or tryptophan at the end, this CDR3 is likely a read error. The V call is TRBV2, the J call TRBJ2-1; D is perhaps TRBD1 or TRBD2 (6 bases each). Germline V CDR1 and CDR2: SNHLY, FYNNEI. This CDR3 spans 15 amino acids. Trimming left V 2 bases short and J 7 bases short, with 15 bases between. The CDR3 bases are TGTGCCAGCAGTGAAATGAGGGGGGTCTGGAATGAGCAGTTCTTA. This translates into CASSEMRGVWNEQFL.

For this clonotype: Being one base from a much bigger clone, this may be a read error. The V and J genes are TRBV4-1 and TRBJ1-2; D gene ambiguous. Germline loops: CDR1 MGHRA, CDR2 YSYEKL. V lost 0 bases and J 2 bases, leaving 19 bases between the germline ends. CDR3 length: 18 amino acids. The CDR3 nucleotides are TGCGCCAGCAGCCAAGAACCTCCCCTGGTGGGTAGCAACTATGGCTACACCTTC. This encodes CASSQEPPLVGSNYGYTF.

This clonotype has ten or more counts. This sequence joins TRBV11-1 and TRBJ1-2, with D hard to call. This CDR3 comprises 13 residues. In germline, CDR1 is SGHAT, CDR2 FQDESV (reference sequence). The V gene lost 1 base and the J gene lost 8 bases, with 11 bases spanning the gap. The CDR3 bases are TGTGCCAGCAGCTTAGAAGGGCAACAAGGCTACACCTTC. It codes for CASSLEGQQGYTF. Full variable domain (outside the CDR3, taken from reference TRBV11-1 and TRBJ1-2): EAEVAQSPRYKITEKSQAVAFWCDPISGHATLYWYRQILGQGPELLVQFQDESVVDDSQLPKDRFSAERLKGVDSTLKIQPAELGDSAMYLCASSLEGQQGYTFGSGTRLTVV.